The present entry profiles one TCR beta chain with its context. What it binds is unknown. CDR1 is MDHEN, CDR2 SYDVKM, per germline. V gave up 7 bases and J gave up 6 bases; unmatched junction bases: 8. The CDR3 contains 15 residues. This sample is part of a study of shared clonotypes between healthy human individuals. Overall study results and limits: Sampling involved blood alone; tissue repertoires likely differ. For naive CD4 cells, approximately 4.7% of clonotypes were shared across a few donors.

Several immunoSEQ 96-well plates shared each subset's DNA, each plate a replicate. The authors loaded 200 ng DNA, roughly 33,000 T cell genomes, into sorted-subset replicate PCRs. TCRdb keeps only in-frame clones here, not all; method: immunoSEQ multiplex PCR. The profile shows under 2.5 million clones, around 90% of them singletons. V usage is TRBV28 and J usage is TRBJ1-4; 10 positions match TRBD1. Sequences were obtained from naive CD4+ T cells from PBMCs. Subset in this sample: CD45RA+ positively selected. The TCR sequence derives from a man aged 18 to 30 in good health. Some clones in this sample may be carry-over from other donors' samples. The CDR3 coding sequence is TGTGCCAGCACCTTGGGGGACAGGGGCCATGAAAAACTGTTTTTT. It yields the protein CASTLGDRGHEKLFF.